What follows are 2 T cell receptor beta chains derived from one specimen sequenced in a study of technical replicates of blood from a few donors (TCRdb year 2017). The library was generated by the immunoSEQ multiplex PCR assay. Imported from immuneACCESS, the table was reduced by TCRdb to in-frame sequences with V and J called. These copies leave out some clones; in studies compared against another copy, an unresolved V gene accounts for under half, and the cause of the remainder is not known. This sample has about 56,000 clones in its table, and around 96% of those were observed once. Just over 3% of the sample belongs to the ten largest clones. The specimen sequenced was PBMCs. The receptors shown here come from a human donor in good health. Some clones in this sample may be carry-over from other donors' samples.

This rearrangement joins TRBV6-6 to TRBJ1-3; 8 bases are shared with TRBD1. With 4 bases clipped from V and 5 bases from J, the junction kept 10 bases outside the gene matches. The V gene's germline CDR1 is MNHNY and CDR2 SVGAGI (reference sequence). The CDR3 is 16 amino acids. The DNA for the CDR3 is TGTGCCAGCAGTTTCGTCCGGACAGGGAGGAGAAACACCATATATTTT. Amino acid sequence: CASSFVRTGRRNTIYF.

The V gene is TRBV29-1, the J gene TRBJ2-5; TRBD2 aligns across 9 bases. Germline trimming cut 4 bases from V and 3 bases from J; bases unmatched to any gene: 3. The CDR3 runs 13 residues. Per germline, CDR1 SQVTM and CDR2 ANQGSEA. The CDR3 is CSVAQRGEETQYF. CDR3 sequence (DNA): TGCAGCGTTGCTCAGCGGGGGGAAGAGACCCAGTACTTC.